This T cell receptor (beta chain) came from a study of cytomegalovirus exposure and HLA in healthy donors. Study-wide results and limits: Three CMV-associated chains proved CMV antigen-specific in vitro. Donors were assumed by presence/absence analyses to have roughly uniform sequencing depth.

With regard to this clone: No antigen is known for it.

The PCR had 60 Vbeta and 13 Jbeta primers. TCRdb's table, derived via immunoSEQ multiplex PCR, lists solely in-frame clones and lacks some. The sample comprises approximately 160,000 clones, about four fifths of which are singletons, and about 0.4% rests with the top ten. The sequence was obtained from a boy under 10 years old in good health and CMV-seronegative. Input material: PBMCs.

CDR3 amino acids: CASGSQGHTGELFF. The CDR3 DNA reads as TGTGCCAGCGGCAGTCAGGGCCACACCGGGGAGCTGTTTTTT. The chain employs TRBV7-9 and TRBJ2-2, with D tentatively TRBD1 (5 bases). The germline V gene has CDR1 SEHNR and CDR2 FQNEAQ (reference sequence). The CDR3 is 14 residues long. The V end lost 8 bases, the J end lost 3 bases, and 13 bases lay between the germline ends. Using reference TRBV7-9 and TRBJ2-2 for the parts outside the CDR3, the full variable domain is DTGVSQNPRHKITKRGQNVTFRCDPISEHNRLYWYRQTLGQGPEFLTYFQNEAQLEKSRLLSDRFSAERPKGSFSTLEIQRTEQGDSAMYLCASGSQGHTGELFFGEGSRLTVL.